The rows below give T cell receptor beta chains drawn from one sample of a study of CD8+CD57+ T cells in acquired aplastic anemia. TCRdb used MiXCR to reprocess the reads, holding one entry per CDR3 protein. The profile covers under 200,000 distinct CDR3 sequences, with approximately 44% appearing a single time and over 0.95% taken by the ten largest. The specimen sequenced was sorted CD4+, CD8+, or CD8+CD57+ T cells (not recorded which) from PBMCs. The receptors stem from a human donor in good health. The conserved cysteine and the conserved F or W are not part of the CDR3 here. Fields, in order: clone size, D gene, V gene, J gene, CDR3 protein. The D gene is left open where the match is weak. Clone size is not always given. Where it is, it says once, few, many or a class for expanded clones.

many	-	TRBV5-4	TRBJ1-3	ASSWSTDSPGNTIY
many	-	TRBV11-2	TRBJ1-2	ASSLGGSGYT
many	TRBD1	TRBV25-1	TRBJ1-2	ASLSGTGVHGYT
many	TRBD1	TRBV19	TRBJ2-1	ASSNPETGDYNEQF
-	-	TRBV29-1	TRBJ1-1	SVEVSSGAF
many	-	TRBV14	TRBJ2-1	ASSPQGRGRFNEQF
-	-	TRBV19	TRBJ1-5	ASSGRGQPQH
-	TRBD2	TRBV10-3	TRBJ2-7	AISELGGSSYEQY
-	-	TRBV18	TRBJ2-3	ASSPYREGTQY
many	TRBD2	TRBV7-6	TRBJ2-1	ASKGLASLNEQF
many	TRBD1	TRBV10-3	TRBJ2-5	AISEPGGSETQY
many	-	TRBV12-5	TRBJ1-5	ASGHSASNQPQH
few	-	TRBV6-5	TRBJ1-2	ASSYSGTELMRFGYT
once	TRBD1	TRBV19	TRBJ1-1	ASSITTGEGNTEAF
many	TRBD2	TRBV7-6	TRBJ2-2	VSGANTGELF
once	TRBD1	TRBV9	TRBJ1-1	ASSVDPPGQLNTEAF
many	-	TRBV7-9	TRBJ1-4	ASSLDSGRNEKLF
-	-	TRBV29-1	TRBJ2-7	SVAGAVCEQY
-	-	TRBV12-3/TRBV12-4	TRBJ1-2	ASSSTWGAGRVDYGYT
once	-	TRBV10-3	TRBJ1-1	ASSFQGWNTEAF
few	TRBD1	TRBV29-1	TRBJ1-1	SVGGVGTEDLGTEAF
-	-	TRBV19	TRBJ2-1	ASSSQYNEQF
few	-	TRBV2	TRBJ1-5	ASRQSNQPQH
-	TRBD1	TRBV20-1	TRBJ1-2	SARATITGGPYGYT
many	-	TRBV12-3/TRBV12-4	TRBJ2-1	ASGGYPDNEQF
-	-	TRBV29-1	TRBJ2-1	SVGGKVGGADYNEQF
many	TRBD1	TRBV12-3/TRBV12-4	TRBJ1-6	ASSFADRENSPLH
-	-	TRBV14	TRBJ2-1	ASSQGPPFSGAPNEQF
many	-	TRBV19	TRBJ2-7	ASSTREHSYGQY
many	-	TRBV11-1	TRBJ1-4	ASSLATVTNEKLF
many	-	TRBV18	TRBJ2-6	ASSPQGSGANVLT
-	TRBD1	TRBV20-1	TRBJ1-2	SARPGTGGVYGYT
-	-	TRBV4-1	TRBJ1-5	ASSLPGHPQNSNQPQH
once	TRBD1	TRBV6-1	TRBJ1-6	ASGQGHSPLH
many	TRBD1	TRBV12-3/TRBV12-4	TRBJ1-5	ASRTRGPGSNQPQH
-	-	TRBV25-1	TRBJ1-6	ASRTANSPLH
-	TRBD1	TRBV18	TRBJ2-7	ASSPPGAGGLSEQY
many	-	TRBV20-1	TRBJ1-2	SAYTVGASGYGYT
many	TRBD2	TRBV16	TRBJ2-5	ASSQSILAGETQY
few	-	TRBV24-1	TRBJ2-1	ATSDLKNNEQF
many	-	TRBV14	TRBJ1-1	ASSQGVGTFGAEAF
-	-	TRBV18	TRBJ2-2	ASLPGLTGELF
-	-	TRBV2	TRBJ2-7	ASIQNAYEQY
-	TRBD2	TRBV19	TRBJ2-1	ASSPLAGGPVEQF
-	TRBD2	TRBV20-1	TRBJ2-7	SAGSGKGYDEQY
-	-	TRBV19	TRBJ1-2	ASRSREANYGYT
many	TRBD1	TRBV6-1	TRBJ1-6	ASSDPGTVNSYNSPLH
-	TRBD1	TRBV9	TRBJ2-7	ASSVLEGQGVYEQY
-	-	TRBV10-3	TRBJ2-7	AISGRQDSYEQY
-	TRBD1	TRBV7-6	TRBJ2-5	ASSSGTGKETQY
many	-	TRBV20-1	TRBJ2-7	SAPPVQD
many	-	TRBV14	TRBJ2-2	ASSQLANTGELF
many	TRBD2	TRBV3-1	TRBJ2-7	ASSPSGGAAYEQY
many	TRBD1	TRBV4-1	TRBJ2-7	ASSQDDFQGARYEQY
few	-	TRBV28	TRBJ2-1	ASSKGGSRNEQF